Listed below are T cell receptor beta chains from one sample, sequenced in a study of T cells in Graves' hyperthyroidism and ophthalmopathy. One entry per CDR3 protein results from TCRdb running MiXCR on the multiplex PCR reads. The data show 540,000 or so distinct CDR3 sequences, roughly 50% seen once. What was sequenced was peripheral blood or thyroid tissue (not recorded which). These receptors were collected from an adult woman with Graves' disease, either hyperthyroidism or ophthalmopathy (not recorded which). The CDR3 runs from the conserved cysteine through the conserved F or W. A D gene is named only where the DNA matches it firmly. Clone size is not always given. Where it is, it says once, few, many or a class for expanded clones.

j_call v_call d_call clone_size cdr3_nt cdr3_aa
TRBJ2-5 TRBV10-2 NA few TGCGCCTGCAGTGCCACACAAATGGGGGGAGAGACCCAGTACTTC CACSATQMGGETQYF
TRBJ1-5 TRBV7-9 NA few TGTGCCAGCAGCTTAGGGGAGACAGTAGGGGCCAATCAGCCCCAGCATTTT CASSLGETVGANQPQHF
TRBJ2-7 TRBV20-1 NA many TGCAGTGCTAGAGATAGAGGGAGCTCCTACGAGCAGTACTTC CSARDRGSSYEQYF
TRBJ1-2 TRBV20-1 NA NA TGCAGTGCCAACAGGAGGGACTACGGCTACACCTTC CSANRRDYGYTF
TRBJ1-5 TRBV27 NA many TGTGCCAGCAGTGTGGGTCAGAGCAATCAGCCCCAGCATTTT CASSVGQSNQPQHF
TRBJ1-1 TRBV24-1 NA many TGTGCCACCAGTGATACAGGGTTCACTGAAGCTTTCTTT CATSDTGFTEAFF
TRBJ1-1 TRBV20-1 NA NA TGCAGTGCTAGAGTCACCCGCCGAGTGGACACTGAAGCTTTCTTT CSARVTRRVDTEAFF
TRBJ2-5 TRBV7-2 TRBD1 NA TGTGCCAGCAGCTGGACAGGTTTTCAAGAGACCCAGTACTTC CASSWTGFQETQYF
TRBJ2-2 TRBV29-1 TRBD1 NA TGCAGCGCGGAATCAGGGGGCACGAACACCGGGGAGCTGTTTTTT CSAESGGTNTGELFF
TRBJ2-7 TRBV9 TRBD1 few TGTGCCATCCGGGACAGGATGAACGAGCAGTACTTC CAIRDRMNEQYF
TRBJ2-2 TRBV12-3/TRBV12-4 NA NA TGTGCCAGCAGATCAGTGGGGGAGAGGAACACCGGGGAGCTGTTTTTT CASRSVGERNTGELFF
TRBJ2-5 TRBV12-3/TRBV12-4 TRBD2 NA TGTGCCAGCTCACCAGTCTCTCGGCGTACGCTAGCGGGAGGGGAGACCCAGTACTTC CASSPVSRRTLAGGETQYF
TRBJ1-5 TRBV19 NA NA TGTGCCAGTAGTGTCGGGAGGGGTGATAAGCCCCAGCATTTT CASSVGRGDKPQHF
TRBJ2-3 TRBV7-2 NA NA TGTGCCAGCAGCTTAGGCTTTTCCCCAGATACGCAGTATTTT CASSLGFSPDTQYF
TRBJ2-5 TRBV7-9 NA NA TGTGCCAGCAGCTACTCGCTGGACGAGACCCAGTACTTC CASSYSLDETQYF
TRBJ2-7 TRBV20-1 NA many TGCAGTGCTAGAGTGCGAGACTACGAGCAGTACTTC CSARVRDYEQYF
TRBJ1-1 TRBV25-1 TRBD1 few TGTGCCAGCAGTGAAGACAGGGTGACGGCGAACACTGAAGCTTTCTTT CASSEDRVTANTEAFF
TRBJ1-5 TRBV5-1 NA many TGCGCCAGCAGCTTGGTGGGGGGGCACAATCAGCCCCAGCATTTT CASSLVGGHNQPQHF
TRBJ2-6 TRBV19 NA NA TGTGCCAGCGGCGTCCTAACTTTC CASGVLTF
TRBJ2-5 TRBV7-9 NA NA TGTGCCAGCAGTCCCCGGACGGCTTATTTGGGCTTC CASSPRTAYLGF
TRBJ1-6 TRBV6-1 NA many TGTGCCAGCAGGCCCGCAGGGGAAAATTCACCCCTCCACTTT CASRPAGENSPLHF
TRBJ1-1 TRBV5-1 NA many TGCGCCAGTGCCCTCTTCGTAGGCACTGAAGCTTTCTTT CASALFVGTEAFF
TRBJ1-5 TRBV9 NA many TGTGCCAGCAGCGTAGGTGGGGGCGGTCAGCCCCAGCATTTT CASSVGGGGQPQHF
TRBJ2-7 TRBV11-2 NA NA TGTGCCAGCAGCTTAGGAACTTACCGGGGGGAGCAGTACTTC CASSLGTYRGEQYF
TRBJ1-6 TRBV11-1 TRBD1 NA TGTGCCAGCAGCCTTTACAGGGGAGATAATTCACCCCTCCACTTT CASSLYRGDNSPLHF
TRBJ1-2 TRBV2 NA many TGTGCCAGCAGTGAAGAGAGGAACTATGGCTACACCTTC CASSEERNYGYTF
TRBJ1-2 TRBV29-1 NA NA TGCAGCGTTGAAGGGTCGGACAGTCCCTCCGCGGGCTACACCTTC CSVEGSDSPSAGYTF
TRBJ1-1 TRBV7-9 NA NA TGTGCCAGCAGCCCTACCACAGGGTACACTGAAGCTTTCTTT CASSPTTGYTEAFF
TRBJ2-2 TRBV20-1 NA few TGCAGTGCTAGAGGGCGATCGACTAGTCGCACCGGGGAGCTGTTTTTT CSARGRSTSRTGELFF
TRBJ2-7 TRBV7-6 NA once TGTGCCAGCAGCTTACTCGGGACAAACTACGAGCAGTACTTC CASSLLGTNYEQYF
TRBJ2-7 TRBV7-9 TRBD2 NA TGTGCCAGCAGTGGTACCGGGACTAGCGGCGCCTACGAGCAGTACTTC CASSGTGTSGAYEQYF
TRBJ2-2 TRBV5-1 TRBD1 many TGCGCCAGCAGCGCGGGACAGGGGACCGTGAACACCGGGGAGCTGTTTTTT CASSAGQGTVNTGELFF
TRBJ1-4 TRBV20-1 NA NA TGCAGTGCTAGGGGAACTATTGGAGAAAAACTGTTTTTT CSARGTIGEKLFF
TRBJ2-1 TRBV29-1 NA few TGCAGCGTTGGGACAGTCAGCTACAATGAGCAGTTCTTC CSVGTVSYNEQFF
TRBJ2-5 TRBV6-1 NA many TGTGCCAGCAGTATGAACCCGGCGGAGACCCAGTACTTC CASSMNPAETQYF
TRBJ2-7 TRBV6-5 NA NA TGTGCCAGCAGTTACTCGCATGGGGGCTACGAGCAGTACTTC CASSYSHGGYEQYF
TRBJ2-1 TRBV9 TRBD1 many TGTGCCAGCAGCGAGTGGGACAGGTCGGGTGAGCAGTTCTTC CASSEWDRSGEQFF
TRBJ2-2 TRBV6-4 TRBD2 NA TGTGCCAGCAGTGACTCGAGCGGGAGCACCATTGTTTTT CASSDSSGSTIVF
TRBJ1-4 TRBV29-1 TRBD1 few TGCAGCGTTGAAACCGGGACAGTGAATGAAAAACTGTTTTTT CSVETGTVNEKLFF
TRBJ1-1 TRBV6-6 NA many TGTGCCAGCAGTTCCACCCTAGGCGCTGAAGCTTTCTTT CASSSTLGAEAFF
TRBJ2-7 TRBV5-1 TRBD2 NA TGCGCCAGCGGGCAGGGATCTAGCGGGAGTCCTATACCGTACTTC CASGQGSSGSPIPYF
TRBJ2-6 TRBV9 TRBD1 NA TGTGCCAGCAGCGTAACAACAGGGGGAGCTGGGGCCAACGTCCTGACTTTC CASSVTTGGAGANVLTF
TRBJ1-2 TRBV20-1 NA few TGCAGTGCCATCCGGGGAGCTATTGGCTACACCTTC CSAIRGAIGYTF
TRBJ2-7 TRBV11-2 TRBD2 NA TGTGCCAGCCGGGGGGGGGCAGGGGCCCACGAGCAGTACTTC CASRGGAGAHEQYF
TRBJ1-5 TRBV20-1 NA many TGCAGTGCTAGCCCCAGGGTCGATCAGCCCCAGCATTTT CSASPRVDQPQHF
TRBJ1-1 TRBV5-6 TRBD1 many TGTGCCAGCAGCTTGACAGGGGCGAAGGGGGAGACTGAAGCTTTCTTT CASSLTGAKGETEAFF